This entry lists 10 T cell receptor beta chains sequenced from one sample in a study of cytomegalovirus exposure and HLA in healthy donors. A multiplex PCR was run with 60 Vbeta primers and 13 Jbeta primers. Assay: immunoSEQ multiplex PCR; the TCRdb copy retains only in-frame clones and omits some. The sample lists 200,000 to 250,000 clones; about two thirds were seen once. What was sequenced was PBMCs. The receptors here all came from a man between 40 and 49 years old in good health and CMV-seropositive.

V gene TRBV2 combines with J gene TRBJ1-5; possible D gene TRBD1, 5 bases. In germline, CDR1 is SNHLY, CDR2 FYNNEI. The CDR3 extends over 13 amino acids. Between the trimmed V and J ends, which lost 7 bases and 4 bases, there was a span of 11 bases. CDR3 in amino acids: CASKTQGNQPQHF. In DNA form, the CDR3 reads TGTGCCAGCAAAACCCAGGGTAATCAGCCCCAGCATTTT.

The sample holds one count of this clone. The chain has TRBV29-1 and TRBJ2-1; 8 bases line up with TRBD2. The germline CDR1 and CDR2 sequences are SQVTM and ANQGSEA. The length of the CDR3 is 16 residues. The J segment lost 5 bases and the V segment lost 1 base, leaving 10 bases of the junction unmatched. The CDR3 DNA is TGCAGCGTTGAAGGAAGCGAGCGGGGGAATGACAATGAGCAGTTCTTC. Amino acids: CSVEGSERGNDNEQFF.

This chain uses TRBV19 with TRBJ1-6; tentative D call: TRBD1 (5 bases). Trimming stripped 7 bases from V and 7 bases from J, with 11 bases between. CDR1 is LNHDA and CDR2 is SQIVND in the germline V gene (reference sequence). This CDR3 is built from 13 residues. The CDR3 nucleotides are TGTGCCAGTACGGGGGAGAAGAATTCACCCCTCCACTTT. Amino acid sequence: CASTGEKNSPLHF.

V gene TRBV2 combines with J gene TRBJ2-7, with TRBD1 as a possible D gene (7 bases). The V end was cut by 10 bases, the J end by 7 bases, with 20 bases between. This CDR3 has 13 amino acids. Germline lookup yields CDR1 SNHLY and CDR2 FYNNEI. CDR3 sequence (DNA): TGTGCCATCGTCGCCGACAGGGCGGGAGAGCAGTACTTC. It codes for CAIVADRAGEQYF.

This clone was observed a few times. CDR3 bases: TGCAGCCCCATGGAGGGCACTGAAGCTTTCTTT. Translation: CSPMEGTEAFF. The chain couples TRBV29-1 to TRBJ1-1; D gene uncertain. Trimming took off 8 bases at V and 4 bases at J, with 11 bases between the two ends. The V gene's germline CDR1 is SQVTM and CDR2 ANQGSEA. This CDR3 contains 11 residues.

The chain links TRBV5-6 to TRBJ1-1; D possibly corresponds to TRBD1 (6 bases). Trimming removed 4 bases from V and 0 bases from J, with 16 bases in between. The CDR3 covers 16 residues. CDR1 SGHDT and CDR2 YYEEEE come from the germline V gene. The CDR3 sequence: CASSLRDRPMNTEAFF. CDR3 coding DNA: TGTGCCAGCAGCCTAAGAGACAGGCCAATGAACACTGAAGCTTTCTTT.

CDR3 coding DNA: TGTGCCAGCAGTCCCGAGAGCCTAAGCACAGATACGCAGTATTTT. As protein: CASSPESLSTDTQYF. The chain employs TRBV7-8 and TRBJ2-3; D remains ambiguous. The CDR3 covers 15 residues. Trimming removed 6 bases from V and 0 bases from J, with 13 bases in between. The germline V gene has CDR1 SGHVS and CDR2 FQNEAQ.

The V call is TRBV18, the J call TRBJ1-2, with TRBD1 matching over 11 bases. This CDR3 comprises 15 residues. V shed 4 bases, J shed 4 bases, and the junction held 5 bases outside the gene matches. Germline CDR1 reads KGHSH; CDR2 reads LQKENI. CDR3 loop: CASSLSGQGVYGYTF. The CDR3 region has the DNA TGTGCCAGCTCACTCTCGGGACAGGGGGTCTATGGCTACACCTTC.

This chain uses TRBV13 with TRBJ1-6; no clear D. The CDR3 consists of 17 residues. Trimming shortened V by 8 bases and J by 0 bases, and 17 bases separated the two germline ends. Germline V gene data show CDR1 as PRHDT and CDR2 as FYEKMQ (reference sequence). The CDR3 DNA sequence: TGTGCCAGCCGGCGTGGACTTCAGAGCTCCTATAATTCACCCCTCCACTTT. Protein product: CASRRGLQSSYNSPLHF.

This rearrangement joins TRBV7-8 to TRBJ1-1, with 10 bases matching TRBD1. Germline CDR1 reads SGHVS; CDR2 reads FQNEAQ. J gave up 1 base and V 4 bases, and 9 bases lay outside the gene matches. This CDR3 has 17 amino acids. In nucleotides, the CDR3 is TGTGCCAGCAGCTCCCCGACAGGGGGCCTTACGAACACTGAAGCTTTCTTT. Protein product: CASSSPTGGLTNTEAFF.